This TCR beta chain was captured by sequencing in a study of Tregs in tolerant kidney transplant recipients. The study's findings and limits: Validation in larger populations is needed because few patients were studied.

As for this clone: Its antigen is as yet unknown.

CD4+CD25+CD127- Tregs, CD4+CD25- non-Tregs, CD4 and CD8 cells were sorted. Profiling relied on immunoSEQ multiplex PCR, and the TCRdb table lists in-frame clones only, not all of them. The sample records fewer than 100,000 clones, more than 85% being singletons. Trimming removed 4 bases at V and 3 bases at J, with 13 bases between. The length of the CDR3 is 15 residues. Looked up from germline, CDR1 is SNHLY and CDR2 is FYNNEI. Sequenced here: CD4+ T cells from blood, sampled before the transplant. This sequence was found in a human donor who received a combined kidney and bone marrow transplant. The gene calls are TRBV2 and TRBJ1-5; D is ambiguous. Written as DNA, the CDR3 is TGTGCCAGCAGTGTAAGCCCCCCGATCAATCAGCCCCAGCATTTT. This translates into CASSVSPPINQPQHF.